The clone carrying this T cell receptor beta chain has ten or more counts. Its matching antigen is unknown. Time point given: newly diagnosed GD, antithyroid drugs for less than 3 months. Extracted PBMC RNA gave rise to the TCR library. This entry belongs to a study of regulatory T cells in long-lasting Graves disease. At the level of the study: Freshly diagnosed Graves' patients had used antithyroid drugs for under 3 months.

Relying on iRepertoire HTBI primers and Arm-PCR of CDR3 regions, the team built TCR beta libraries. TCRdb reprocessed the multiplex PCR reads with MiXCR, giving one entry per CDR3 protein. The repertoire holds almost 450,000 distinct CDR3 sequences, with about 16% as singletons. Points from the study as a whole: Examination was confined to peripheral blood, excluding thyroid tissue.

The CDR3 consists of 15 residues. V lost 4 bases, J lost 1 base, and 6 bases stayed unmatched. Germline CDR1 reads SQVTM; CDR2 reads ANQGSEA. This sample was shared with a second study, whose subject was T cells in Graves' hyperthyroidism and ophthalmopathy. As that report states: Initially, a first-round RT-PCR of the TCR CDR3 employed the HTBI primer set.

This sequence was found in a woman between 25 and 40 years old with Graves disease. The chain links TRBV29-1 to TRBJ2-3; 9 positions match TRBD2. The specimen comprised peripheral blood mononuclear cells (PBMCs), sampled at new diagnosis, from a patient treated with antithyroid drugs. CDR3 amino acids: CSVGLAGKGTDTQYF. CDR3 coding DNA: TGCAGCGTTGGGCTAGCGGGAAAGGGCACAGATACGCAGTATTTT.